This T cell receptor (beta chain) was sequenced during a study of T-cell memory formation after mild COVID-19. At the level of the study: TCR clusters showed largely donor specificity.

Sample barcodes and UMIs were carried by the TCR alpha and TCR beta cDNA libraries that 5'RACE generated with constant-segment primers. TCRdb itself ran the 5' RACE reads through MiXCR, one entry per CDR3 protein. The table shows 350,000 or so distinct CDR3 sequences, with about an eighth occurring only once. Whole-study findings and limits: The appearance of some responding clones in pre-infection memory suggested that cross-reactive memory joined. Among CD4+ contracting clones, most were CM and EM, and CD8+ ones EMRA.

Germline loops: CDR1 SGHNT, CDR2 YYREEE (reference sequence). The CDR3 covers 15 residues. V was trimmed by 0 bases and J by 4 bases, leaving 11 bases between them. In regard to this clonotype: Its antigen remains unidentified.

This TCR came from a man aged 18 to 29 who had mild COVID-19 (a few samples of this study predate the infection). Cell type and time point are not known. The gene calls are TRBV5-4 and TRBJ2-4; D could derive from TRBD1 or TRBD2 (5 bases each). The sample was PBMCs or a T cell subset sorted from them (not recorded which). This CDR3 reads CASSLGGSTKNIQYF. The CDR3 DNA reads as TGTGCCAGCAGCTTGGGGGGGAGCACTAAAAACATTCAGTACTTC.